Listed here are 20 T cell receptor beta chains from one sample, sequenced in a study of T-cell reconstitution after alpha-beta-depleted transplantation in children. Unique molecular identifiers were incorporated during preparation of the TCRbeta library. TCRdb used MiXCR to reprocess the PCR reads, holding one entry per CDR3 protein. The sample has around 370,000 distinct CDR3 sequences; approximately 10% are singletons. The sample in question was PBMCs from the stem cell graft donor, obtained from the stem cell graft. These receptors all come from a human donor who donated a stem cell graft to a child with acute lymphoblastic leukemia.

This clonotype was counted between two and nine times. The genes are TRBV19 and TRBJ2-7; D unresolved. Germline values: CDR1 LNHDA, CDR2 SQIVND (reference sequence). V was shortened by 5 bases and J by 2 bases, with 10 bases between the two germline ends. CDR3 length: 13 residues. The CDR3 nucleotides are TGTGCCAGTAGTTTCGGCACGACCTACGAGCAGTACTTC. Protein: CASSFGTTYEQYF.

This clonotype was counted at least ten times. A junction boundary mismatches the germline segment, possibly from a read error. The genes are TRBV7-9 and TRBJ2-3, with D hard to call. The CDR3 contains 11 residues. Germline CDR1 and CDR2: SEHNR and FQNEAQ (reference sequence). The CDR3 region is CASTLEYTQYF. CDR3 nucleotides: TGTGCCAGCACCTTAGAATATACGCAGTATTTT.

The sample holds many counts of this clonotype. The V gene is TRBV12-3 or TRBV12-4, the J gene TRBJ2-7; TRBD1 is a possible D gene (6 bases). Trimming took off 4 bases at V and 6 bases at J, with 16 bases between the two ends. This CDR3 spans 14 amino acids. CDR3: CASSSLTGNREQYF. CDR3 DNA sequence: TGTGCCAGCAGTTCCCTTACAGGGAATCGCGAGCAGTACTTC.

This clonotype was counted between two and nine times. This chain uses TRBV29-1 with TRBJ2-3, with D possibly matching TRBD1 (6 bases). The CDR3 totals 14 residues. Germline V gives CDR1 SQVTM, CDR2 ANQGSEA. Trimming stripped 7 bases from V and 2 bases from J, with 16 bases between. This chain's CDR3 is CSGGQGILTDTQYF. For the CDR3, the DNA is TGCAGCGGGGGTCAGGGGATCCTCACAGATACGCAGTATTTT.

In its sample, this clonotype was seen a few times. The chain joins TRBV5-1 to TRBJ1-1; no reliable D call. CDR3 length equals 14 residues. Between the trimmed V and J ends, which lost 0 bases and 2 bases, there was a span of 8 bases. CDR1 SGHRS and CDR2 YFSETQ come from the germline V gene. DNA of the CDR3: TGCGCCAGCAGCTTGGAAGCGGTCAACACTGAAGCTTTCTTT. Translated, it gives CASSLEAVNTEAFF.

The chain links TRBV19 to TRBJ1-1; weak D call: TRBD1 (5 bases). This CDR3 has 12 residues. Per germline, CDR1 LNHDA and CDR2 SQIVND (reference sequence). V was pared by 7 bases and J by 4 bases, with 10 bases between. CDR3 protein: CASTLGATEAFF. For the CDR3, the DNA is TGTGCCAGTACCCTCGGGGCCACTGAAGCTTTCTTT.

The table lists this clonotype with a few counts. V is TRBV30 and J is TRBJ2-7; D ambiguous. V lost 2 bases to trimming and J lost 6 bases, with 11 bases between them. The CDR3 is made up of 12 amino acids. In germline, CDR1 is GTSNPN, CDR2 SVGIG (reference sequence). The CDR3 reads CAWSLQVGEQYF. The CDR3, as DNA: TGTGCCTGGAGTCTCCAGGTAGGCGAGCAGTACTTC. Full variable domain (remainder filled in from reference TRBV30 and TRBJ2-7): SQTIHQWPATLVQPVGSPLSLECTVEGTSNPNLYWYRQAAGRGLQLLFYSVGIGQISSEVPQNLSASRPQDRQFILSSKKLLLSDSGFYLCAWSLQVGEQYFGPGTRLTVT.

This clonotype was counted between two and nine times. The chain links TRBV12-3 or TRBV12-4 to TRBJ2-7; D possibly corresponds to TRBD2 (5 bases). Trimming shortened V by 8 bases and J by 1 base, and 15 bases separated the two germline ends. The CDR3 has 14 residues. The CDR3 region is CASRPLAESYEQYF. The CDR3, as DNA: TGTGCCAGCCGCCCCCTAGCTGAGTCCTACGAGCAGTACTTC.

With regard to this clonotype: This may stem from a read error, because a much larger clone lies one nucleotide away. The V and J genes are TRBV18 and TRBJ2-2; D assignment may be TRBD1 or TRBD2 (5 bases each). CDR3 length: 15 amino acids. The germline V gene encodes CDR1 KGHSH and CDR2 LQKENI. The CDR3 coding sequence is TGTGCCAGCTCACCACCGAGCATGAACACCGGGGACCTGTTTTTT. Its protein is CASSPPSMNTGDLFF. The full variable domain, with the rest looked up from reference TRBV18 and TRBJ2-2, is NAGVMQNPRHLVRRRGQEARLRCSPMKGHSHVYWYRQLPEEGLKFMVYLQKENIIDESGMPKERFSAEFPKEGPSILRIQQVVRGDSAAYFCASSPPSMNTGDLFFGEGSRLTVL.

The table lists this clonotype with a few counts. J is TRBJ2-1 and V is TRBV7-9; no definite D call. The V end was cut by 5 bases, the J end by 0 bases, with 14 bases between. The CDR3 runs 16 residues. The germline CDR1 and CDR2 sequences are SEHNR and FQNEAQ (reference sequence). The CDR3 DNA is TGTGCCAGCAGCCAACCCGAGGTCGACTCCTACAATGAGCAGTTCTTC. Protein product: CASSQPEVDSYNEQFF.

This clonotype was observed a handful of times. The genes are TRBV9 and TRBJ2-5, with 8 bases aligning to TRBD2. This CDR3 spans 16 amino acids. Germline loops: CDR1 SGDLS, CDR2 YYNGEE. Trimming took 3 bases from V and 1 from J; bases not matched to a gene: 8. The CDR3 region has the DNA TGTGCCAGCAGCGCCCGGGGCGGGGGGCTCCAAGAGACCCAGTACTTC. This codes for CASSARGGGLQETQYF.

The sample holds a few counts of this clonotype. V and J are TRBV4-1 and TRBJ2-1; TRBD2 matches at 8 bases. The germline V gene has CDR1 MGHRA and CDR2 YSYEKL. The CDR3 covers 17 residues. Trimming cost V 0 bases and J 7 bases; bases outside gene matches: 11. The CDR3 sequence: CASSQEGPSGSWNEQFF. The CDR3 coding sequence is TGCGCCAGCAGCCAAGAGGGTCCCAGCGGGAGTTGGAATGAGCAGTTCTTC.

V usage is TRBV7-9 and J usage is TRBJ2-7; D gene ambiguous. This CDR3 is 14 amino acids long. Germline values: CDR1 SEHNR, CDR2 FQNEAQ (reference sequence). Deletions cut 5 bases from V and 6 bases from J, with 17 bases between. In nucleotides, the CDR3 is TGTGCCAGCAGCCCCCGGGCCTCTCCTTCCGAGCAGTACTTC. Translated: CASSPRASPSEQYF. The full variable domain, completed using reference TRBV7-9 and TRBJ2-7, is DTGVSQNPRHKITKRGQNVTFRCDPISEHNRLYWYRQTLGQGPEFLTYFQNEAQLEKSRLLSDRFSAERPKGSFSTLEIQRTEQGDSAMYLCASSPRASPSEQYFGPGTRLTVT.

This clonotype has a handful of counts. V is TRBV4-1 and J is TRBJ2-2; 7 positions agree with TRBD2. Germline CDR1 and CDR2: MGHRA and YSYEKL. V was pared by 2 bases and J by 0 bases, with 3 bases of the junction left unmatched. CDR3 length: 16 amino acids. CDR3 sequence: CASSQMSGANTGELFF. The DNA of the CDR3 is TGCGCCAGCAGCCAAATGAGCGGGGCGAACACCGGGGAGCTGTTTTTT.

This clonotype was seen repeatedly, ten times or more. This chain uses TRBV7-9 with TRBJ2-7; D might be TRBD2 (5 bases). CDR3 length: 11 amino acids. V lost 7 bases, J lost 4 bases, and 8 bases lay in between. CDR1 and CDR2 from the germline V gene are SEHNR and FQNEAQ (reference sequence). The CDR3 spells CASTEGYEQYF. The CDR3 bases are TGTGCCAGCACCGAGGGTTACGAGCAGTACTTC.

The table lists this clonotype with many counts. The J gene is TRBJ2-5, the V gene TRBV7-2; a possible D gene is TRBD1 (6 bases). CDR1 SGHTA and CDR2 FQGNSA come from the germline V gene. The CDR3 contains 14 residues. V was shortened by 0 bases and J by 1 base, with 6 bases between the two germline ends. The CDR3 coding sequence is TGTGCCAGCAGCTTAGCGGGGGCCCAAGAGACCCAGTACTTC. Amino acid sequence: CASSLAGAQETQYF. Complete variable domain (other parts from reference TRBV7-2 and TRBJ2-5): GAGVSQSPSNKVTEKGKDVELRCDPISGHTALYWYRQSLGQGLEFLIYFQGNSAPDKSGLPSDRFSAERTGGSVSTLTIQRTQQEDSAVYLCASSLAGAQETQYFGPGTRLLVL.

This clonotype was counted a few times. This sequence joins TRBV6-2 or TRBV6-3 and TRBJ1-5; 9 nucleotides match TRBD1. The CDR3 is 14 residues long. Per germline, CDR1 MNHEY and CDR2 SVGEGT. J was trimmed by 4 bases and V by 5 bases; bases with no gene match: 3. In nucleotides, the CDR3 is TGTGCCAGCAGTGGGACAGGGCTAAATCAGCCCCAGCATTTT. Amino acid sequence: CASSGTGLNQPQHF.

This clonotype has a handful of counts. V is TRBV6-5 and J is TRBJ2-1, with a weak D call TRBD1 (5 bases). This CDR3 has 14 amino acids. Trimming pared 4 bases from V and 9 bases from J, leaving 16 bases between. Germline V gives CDR1 MNHEY, CDR2 SVGAGI. The CDR3: CASSSAGRFSEQFF. The CDR3 DNA reads TGTGCCAGCAGTTCGGCAGGGCGGTTTAGTGAGCAGTTCTTC.

Regarding this clonotype: At one end the junction does not follow the germline gene, possibly because of a read error. DNA for the CDR3: TGCAGCGTTGATGACAGGGTCACCCACGACCAGTACTTC. Protein product: CSVDDRVTHDQYF. This chain connects TRBV29-1 to TRBJ2-7; 7 nucleotides align to TRBD1. The V gene's germline CDR1 is SQVTM and CDR2 ANQGSEA. The CDR3 has 13 amino acids.

This clonotype was detected a few times. The chain combines TRBV15 with TRBJ1-2, with D possibly matching TRBD1 (5 bases). CDR1 and CDR2 from the germline V gene are LNHNV and YYDKDF (reference sequence). Between the trimmed V and J ends, which lost 0 bases and 7 bases, there was a span of 15 bases. The CDR3 loop spans 15 amino acids. This CDR3 is CATSRDRGVLSGYTF. DNA of the CDR3: TGTGCCACCAGCAGAGATCGGGGCGTTCTTTCTGGCTACACCTTC.